This is a list of T cell receptor beta chains from one sample in a study of T cell repertoires in cytomegalovirus infection. TCRdb re-analysed the reads in MiXCR, keeping a single row per CDR3 protein. The sample has 300,000 to 400,000 distinct CDR3 sequences, more than 20% seen once. Their specific antigens are unknown. The material sequenced was cultured PBMCs, taken from culture after CMV antigen stimulation. The receptors stem from a human donor in good health (CMV status not recorded). Some clones in this sample may be carry-over from other donors' samples. The CDR3 runs from the conserved cysteine through the conserved F or W. The D gene is left open where the match is weak. The listing skips clone size in some rows; elsewhere it reads once, few, many or a size class.

abundance	v_gene	j_gene	d_gene	CDR3nt	CDR3aa
many	TRBV10-2	TRBJ2-1	-	TGCGCCAGCAGTGAACCGATCGGCCCTTACAATGAGCAGTTCTTC	CASSEPIGPYNEQFF
-	TRBV7-6	TRBJ2-1	TRBD1	TGTGCCAGCAGCTTAACGGGGCTACAGGGGTGGAATGAGCAGTTCTTC	CASSLTGLQGWNEQFF
-	TRBV6-6	TRBJ1-2	-	TGTGCCAGCAGTACTCGAGGGCACGGGGTAAACTATGGCTACACCTTC	CASSTRGHGVNYGYTF
-	TRBV19	TRBJ1-1	-	TGTGCCAGTAGTCCACCGCGGGGAGGGGTCACTGAAGCTTTCTTT	CASSPPRGGVTEAFF
few	TRBV6-1	TRBJ2-1	TRBD2	TGTGCCACTTACCCTAGCGGGAGGGCCACGGAGCAGTTCTTC	CATYPSGRATEQFF
-	TRBV19	TRBJ2-2	TRBD2	TGTGCCAGTAGCCTAGCGGGTCGCGGGGAGCTGTTTTTT	CASSLAGRGELFF
-	TRBV19	TRBJ1-5	TRBD1	TGTGCCAGTAGTGGGACAGCAACTACAAGCCAGCCCCAGCATTTT	CASSGTATTSQPQHF
-	TRBV6-6	TRBJ1-5	-	TGTGCCAGCGAGCGGGGGACTTATAGCAATCAGCCCCAGCATTTT	CASERGTYSNQPQHF
many	TRBV7-2	TRBJ2-4	-	TGTGCCAGCAGCTCCGCTAGCGGAGGGGGGCTGAACATTCAGTACTTC	CASSSASGGGLNIQYF
-	TRBV7-6	TRBJ1-5	TRBD1	TGTGCCAGCAGCTTAAGGGGGGCGTGGACAGGGGTCAATCAGCCCCAGCATTTT	CASSLRGAWTGVNQPQHF
few	TRBV5-1	TRBJ2-1	TRBD2	TGCGCCAGCAGCCCAGGACTAGCGGGAAGCAAATCCTACAATGAGCAGTTCTTC	CASSPGLAGSKSYNEQFF
-	TRBV28	TRBJ1-2	TRBD1	TGTGCCAGCAGTTCGACAGGGGGCGCTGACTATGGCTACACCTTC	CASSSTGGADYGYTF
-	TRBV7-2	TRBJ2-4	TRBD1	TGTGCCAGCAGCGGGGACAGGGGGTCAAAAAACATTCAGTACTTC	CASSGDRGSKNIQYF
many	TRBV9	TRBJ2-1	TRBD2	TGTGCCAGCAGCTCCCGCCTAGCGGGAGAACCGGGGAATGAGCAGTTCTTC	CASSSRLAGEPGNEQFF
few	TRBV10-3	TRBJ2-7	-	TGTGCCATCAGTGAGAAGGGAGCCCCCTACGAGCAGTACTTC	CAISEKGAPYEQYF
few	TRBV5-1	TRBJ1-3	TRBD1	TGCGCCAGCAGCTTGATTGACAGGGGGCTGAAAGGAAACACCATATATTTT	CASSLIDRGLKGNTIYF
many	TRBV7-6	TRBJ2-3	-	TGTGCCAGCACAGCGGTCACAGATACGCAGTATTTT	CASTAVTDTQYF
few	TRBV28	TRBJ2-3	-	TGTGCCAGCACGGGGGAGGTCACAGATACGCAGTATTTT	CASTGEVTDTQYF
-	TRBV4-1	TRBJ1-5	-	TGCGCCAGCAGCCAGCTAGGGGGGGCGACCTTGCAGCCCCAGCATTTT	CASSQLGGATLQPQHF
-	TRBV29-1	TRBJ2-6	TRBD1	TGCAGCGTTGCCTCATTCCGACAGGGCTTTTTTTCGAGAGGGGCCAACGTCCTGACTTTC	CSVASFRQGFFSRGANVLTF
many	TRBV27	TRBJ1-6	-	TGTGCCAGCAGGCCCGGGGGCAGGGAAAATTCACCCCTCCACTTT	CASRPGGRENSPLHF
-	TRBV7-2	TRBJ2-7	TRBD2	TGTGCCAGCAGCAGAGCAGGGTCTAGCGGGATTTACGAGCAGTACTTC	CASSRAGSSGIYEQYF
many	TRBV30	TRBJ2-5	TRBD1	TGTGCCTGGAGTGGTTGGCAGGGGGCGAGAAAAGGACTCCACACGGCTGCGACCCAGTACTTC	CAWSGWQGARKGLHTAATQYF